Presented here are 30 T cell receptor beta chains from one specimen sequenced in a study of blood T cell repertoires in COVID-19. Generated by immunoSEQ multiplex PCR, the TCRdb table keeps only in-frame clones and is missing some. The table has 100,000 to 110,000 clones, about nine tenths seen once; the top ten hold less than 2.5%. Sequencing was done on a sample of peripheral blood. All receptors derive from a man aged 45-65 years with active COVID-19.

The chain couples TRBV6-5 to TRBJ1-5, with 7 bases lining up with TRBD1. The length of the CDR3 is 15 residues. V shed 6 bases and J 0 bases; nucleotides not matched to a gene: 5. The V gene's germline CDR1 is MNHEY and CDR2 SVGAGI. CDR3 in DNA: TGTGCCAGCAGGTCAGGGGGAAATAGCAATCAGCCCCAGCATTTT. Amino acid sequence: CASRSGGNSNQPQHF.

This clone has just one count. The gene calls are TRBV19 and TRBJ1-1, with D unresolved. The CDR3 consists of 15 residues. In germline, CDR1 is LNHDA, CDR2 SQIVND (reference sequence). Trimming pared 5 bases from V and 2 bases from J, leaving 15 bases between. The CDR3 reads CASSGLTTPNTEAFF. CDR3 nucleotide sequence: TGTGCCAGTAGTGGTCTTACTACCCCCAACACTGAAGCTTTCTTT.

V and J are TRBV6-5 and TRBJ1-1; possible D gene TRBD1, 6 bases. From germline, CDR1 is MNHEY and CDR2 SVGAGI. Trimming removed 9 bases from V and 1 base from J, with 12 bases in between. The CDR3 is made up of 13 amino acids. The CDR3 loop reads CASMSGQNTEAFF. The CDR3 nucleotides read TGTGCCAGTATGTCGGGACAGAACACTGAAGCTTTCTTT.

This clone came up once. CDR3 amino acids: CASSFGNRADYGYTF. The CDR3 region has the DNA TGTGCCAGCAGCTTTGGGAACAGGGCGGACTATGGCTACACCTTC. The V and J genes are TRBV5-5 and TRBJ1-2; D might be TRBD1 (6 bases). Per the germline V gene, CDR1 is SGHKS and CDR2 is YYEKEE (reference sequence). The CDR3 covers 15 residues. V lost 2 bases to trimming and J lost 3 bases, with 14 bases between them.

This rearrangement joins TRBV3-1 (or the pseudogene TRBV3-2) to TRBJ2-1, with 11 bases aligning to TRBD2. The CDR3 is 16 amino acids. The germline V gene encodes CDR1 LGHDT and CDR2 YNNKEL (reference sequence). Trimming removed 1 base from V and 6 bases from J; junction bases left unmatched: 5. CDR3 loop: CASSQVLLAGVNEQFF. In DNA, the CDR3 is TGTGCCAGCAGCCAAGTCTTACTAGCGGGAGTCAATGAGCAGTTCTTC.

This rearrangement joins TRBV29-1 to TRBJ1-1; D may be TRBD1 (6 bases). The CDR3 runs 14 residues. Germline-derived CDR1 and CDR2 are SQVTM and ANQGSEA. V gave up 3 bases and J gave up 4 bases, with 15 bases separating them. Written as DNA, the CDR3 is TGCAGCGTTGATGCAGGGGCCCGGGGCACTGAAGCTTTCTTT. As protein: CSVDAGARGTEAFF.

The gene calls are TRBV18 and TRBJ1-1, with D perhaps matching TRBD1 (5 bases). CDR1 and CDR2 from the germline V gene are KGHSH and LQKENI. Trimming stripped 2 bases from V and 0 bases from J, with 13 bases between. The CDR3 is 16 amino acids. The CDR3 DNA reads TGTGCCAGCTCACCAAATTACCGACAGCTGAACACTGAAGCTTTCTTT. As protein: CASSPNYRQLNTEAFF.

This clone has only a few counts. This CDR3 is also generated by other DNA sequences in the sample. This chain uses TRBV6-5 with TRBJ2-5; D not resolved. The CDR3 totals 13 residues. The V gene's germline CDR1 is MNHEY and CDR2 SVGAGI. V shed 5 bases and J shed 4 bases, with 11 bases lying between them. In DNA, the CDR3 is TGTGCCAGCAGTCCTAGTGGAACAGAGACCCAGTACTTC. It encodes CASSPSGTETQYF.

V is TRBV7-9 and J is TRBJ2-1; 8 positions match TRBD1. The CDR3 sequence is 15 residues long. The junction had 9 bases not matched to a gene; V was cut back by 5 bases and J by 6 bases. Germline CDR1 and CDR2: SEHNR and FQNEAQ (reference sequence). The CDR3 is CASSDEIDRGNEQFF. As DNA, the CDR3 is TGTGCCAGCAGCGATGAAATTGACAGGGGCAATGAGCAGTTCTTC.

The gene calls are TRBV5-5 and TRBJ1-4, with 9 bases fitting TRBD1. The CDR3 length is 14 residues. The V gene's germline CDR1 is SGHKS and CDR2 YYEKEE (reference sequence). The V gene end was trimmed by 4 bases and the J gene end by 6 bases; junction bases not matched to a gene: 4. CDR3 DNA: TGTGCCAGCAGCCCCGGGACAGGGTATGAAAAACTGTTTTTT. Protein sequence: CASSPGTGYEKLFF.

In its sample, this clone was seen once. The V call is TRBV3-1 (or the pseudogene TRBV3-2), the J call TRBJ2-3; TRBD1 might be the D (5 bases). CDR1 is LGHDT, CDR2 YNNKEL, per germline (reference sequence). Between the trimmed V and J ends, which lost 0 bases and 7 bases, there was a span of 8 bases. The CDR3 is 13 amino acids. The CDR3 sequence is CASSQEGQNTQYF. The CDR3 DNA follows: TGTGCCAGCAGCCAAGAGGGGCAGAATACGCAGTATTTT.

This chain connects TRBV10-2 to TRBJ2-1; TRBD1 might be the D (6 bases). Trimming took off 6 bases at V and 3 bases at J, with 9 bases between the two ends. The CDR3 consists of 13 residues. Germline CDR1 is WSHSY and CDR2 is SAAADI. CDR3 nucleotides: TGCGCCAGCAGCCGGACAGACTACAATGAGCAGTTCTTC. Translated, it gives CASSRTDYNEQFF.

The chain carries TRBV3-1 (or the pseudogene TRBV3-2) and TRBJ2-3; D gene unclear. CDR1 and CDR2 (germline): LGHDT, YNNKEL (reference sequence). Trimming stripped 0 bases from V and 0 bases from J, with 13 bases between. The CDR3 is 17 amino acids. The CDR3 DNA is TGTGCCAGCAGCCAAGATTGGTCAGTACAAAGCACAGATACGCAGTATTTT. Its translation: CASSQDWSVQSTDTQYF.

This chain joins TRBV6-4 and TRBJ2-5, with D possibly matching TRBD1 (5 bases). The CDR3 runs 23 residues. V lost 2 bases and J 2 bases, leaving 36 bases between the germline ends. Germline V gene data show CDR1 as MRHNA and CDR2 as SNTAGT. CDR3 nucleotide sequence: TGTGCCAGCAGTGACGCAGGGCGAACCCTAACAACACCCCAGTACCAGGAACAAGAGACCCAGTACTTC. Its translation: CASSDAGRTLTTPQYQEQETQYF.

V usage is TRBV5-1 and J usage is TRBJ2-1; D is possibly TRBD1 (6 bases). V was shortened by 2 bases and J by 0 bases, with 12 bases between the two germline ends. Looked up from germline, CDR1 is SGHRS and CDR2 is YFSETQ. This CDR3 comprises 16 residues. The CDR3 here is CASSFRQASSYNEQFF. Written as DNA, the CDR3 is TGCGCCAGCAGCTTTCGACAGGCCAGCTCCTACAATGAGCAGTTCTTC.

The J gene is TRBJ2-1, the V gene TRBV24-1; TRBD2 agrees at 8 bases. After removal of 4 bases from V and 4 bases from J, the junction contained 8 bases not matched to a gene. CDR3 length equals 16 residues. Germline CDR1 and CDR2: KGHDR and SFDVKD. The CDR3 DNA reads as TGTGCCACCAGTGACACGAGCGGGAGCTTTTACAATGAGCAGTTCTTC. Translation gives CATSDTSGSFYNEQFF.

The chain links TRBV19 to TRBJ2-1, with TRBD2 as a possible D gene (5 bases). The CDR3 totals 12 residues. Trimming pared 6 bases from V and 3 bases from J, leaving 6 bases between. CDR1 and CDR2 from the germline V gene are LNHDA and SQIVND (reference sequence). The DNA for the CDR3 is TGTGCCAGTAGCCGGGACTACAATGAGCAGTTCTTC. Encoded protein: CASSRDYNEQFF. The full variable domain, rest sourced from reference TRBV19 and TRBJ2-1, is DGGITQSPKYLFRKEGQNVTLSCEQNLNHDAMYWYRQDPGQGLRLIYYSQIVNDFQKGDIAEGYSVSREKKESFPLTVTSAQKNPTAFYLCASSRDYNEQFFGPGTRLTVL.

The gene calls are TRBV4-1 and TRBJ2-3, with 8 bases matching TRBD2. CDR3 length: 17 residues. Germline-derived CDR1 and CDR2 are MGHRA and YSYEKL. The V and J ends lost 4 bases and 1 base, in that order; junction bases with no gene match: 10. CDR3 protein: CASSPRLSGSGTDTQYF. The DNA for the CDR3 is TGCGCCAGCAGCCCCCGATTAAGCGGGAGTGGCACAGATACGCAGTATTTT.

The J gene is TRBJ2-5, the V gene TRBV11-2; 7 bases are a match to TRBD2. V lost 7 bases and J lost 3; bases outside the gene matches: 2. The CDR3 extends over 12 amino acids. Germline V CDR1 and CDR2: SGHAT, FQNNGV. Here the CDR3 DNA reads TGTGCCAGCAAACGGGGGGAAGAGACCCAGTACTTC. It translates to CASKRGEETQYF.

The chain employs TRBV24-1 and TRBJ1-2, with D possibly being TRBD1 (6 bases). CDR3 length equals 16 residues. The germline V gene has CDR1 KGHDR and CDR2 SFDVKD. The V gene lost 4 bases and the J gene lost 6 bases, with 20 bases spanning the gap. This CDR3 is CATSDTTTWGRDGYTF. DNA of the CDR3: TGTGCCACCAGTGACACCACCACTTGGGGGCGGGATGGCTACACCTTC.

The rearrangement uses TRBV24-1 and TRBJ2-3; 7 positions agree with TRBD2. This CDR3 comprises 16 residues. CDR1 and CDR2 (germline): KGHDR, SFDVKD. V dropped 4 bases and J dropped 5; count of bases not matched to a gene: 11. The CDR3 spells CATSEWREISRDTQYF. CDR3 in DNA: TGTGCCACCAGTGAGTGGCGGGAGATCAGTAGAGATACGCAGTATTTT.

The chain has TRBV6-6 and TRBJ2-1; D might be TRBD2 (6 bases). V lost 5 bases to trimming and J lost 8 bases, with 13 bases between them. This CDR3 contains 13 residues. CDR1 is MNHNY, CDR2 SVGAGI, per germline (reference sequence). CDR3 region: CASSIPGVDEQFF. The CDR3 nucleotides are TGTGCCAGCAGTATTCCGGGAGTAGATGAGCAGTTCTTC.

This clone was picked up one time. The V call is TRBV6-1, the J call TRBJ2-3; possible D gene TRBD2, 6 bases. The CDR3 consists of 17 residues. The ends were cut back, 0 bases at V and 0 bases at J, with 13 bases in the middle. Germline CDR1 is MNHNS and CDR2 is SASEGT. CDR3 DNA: TGTGCCAGCAGTGAAGCGCGGGGCGGAAAAAGCACAGATACGCAGTATTTT. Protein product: CASSEARGGKSTDTQYF.

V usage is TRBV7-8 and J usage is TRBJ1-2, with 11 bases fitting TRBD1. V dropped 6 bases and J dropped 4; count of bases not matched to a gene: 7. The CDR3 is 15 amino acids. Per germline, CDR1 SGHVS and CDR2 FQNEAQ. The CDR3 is CASRERTGGSYGYTF. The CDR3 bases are TGTGCCAGCAGAGAAAGGACAGGGGGCAGCTATGGCTACACCTTC. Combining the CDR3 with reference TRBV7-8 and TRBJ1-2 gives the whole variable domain GAGVSQSPRYKVAKRGQDVALRCDPISGHVSLFWYQQALGQGPEFLTYFQNEAQLDKSGLPSDRFFAERPEGSVSTLKIQRTQQEDSAVYLCASRERTGGSYGYTFGSGTRLTVV.

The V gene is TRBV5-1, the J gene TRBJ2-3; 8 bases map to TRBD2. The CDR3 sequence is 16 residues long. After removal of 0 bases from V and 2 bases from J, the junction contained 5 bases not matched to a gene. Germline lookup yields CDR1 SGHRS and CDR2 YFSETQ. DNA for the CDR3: TGCGCCAGCAGCTTGGGTAGTAGCGGGGCCACAGATACGCAGTATTTT. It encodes CASSLGSSGATDTQYF.

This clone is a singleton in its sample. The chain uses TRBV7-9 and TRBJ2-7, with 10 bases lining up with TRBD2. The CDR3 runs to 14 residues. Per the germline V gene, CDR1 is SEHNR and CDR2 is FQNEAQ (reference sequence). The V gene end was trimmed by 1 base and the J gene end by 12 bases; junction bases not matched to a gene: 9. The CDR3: CASSLEGLAGDLYV. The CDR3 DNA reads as TGTGCCAGCAGCTTAGAGGGGCTAGCGGGAGACCTGTACGTC.

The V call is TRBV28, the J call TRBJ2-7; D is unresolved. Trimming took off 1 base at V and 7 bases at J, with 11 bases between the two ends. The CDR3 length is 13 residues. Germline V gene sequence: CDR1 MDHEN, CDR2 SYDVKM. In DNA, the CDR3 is TGTGCCAGCAGTTTATCCGGAGTGCAGGAGCAGTACGTC. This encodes CASSLSGVQEQYV.

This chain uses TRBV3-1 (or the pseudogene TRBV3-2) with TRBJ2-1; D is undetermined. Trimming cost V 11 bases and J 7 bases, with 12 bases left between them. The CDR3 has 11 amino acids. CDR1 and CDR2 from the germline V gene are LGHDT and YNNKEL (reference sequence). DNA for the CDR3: TGTGCCGCCCGAGGCCTTAATGAGCAGTTCTTC. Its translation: CAARGLNEQFF.

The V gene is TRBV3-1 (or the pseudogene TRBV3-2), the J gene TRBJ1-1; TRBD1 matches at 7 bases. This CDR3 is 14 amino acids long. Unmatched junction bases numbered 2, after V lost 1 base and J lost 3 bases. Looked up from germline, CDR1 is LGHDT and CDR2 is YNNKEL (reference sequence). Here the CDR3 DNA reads TGTGCCAGCAGCCAAGGGCAGGGGGACACTGAAGCTTTCTTT. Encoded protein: CASSQGQGDTEAFF.

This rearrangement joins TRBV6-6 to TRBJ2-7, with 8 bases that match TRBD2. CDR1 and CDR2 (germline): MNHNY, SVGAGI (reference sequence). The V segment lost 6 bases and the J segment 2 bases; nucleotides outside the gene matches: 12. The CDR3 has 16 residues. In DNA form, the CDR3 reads TGTGCCAGCAGACCACTTGGGACTAGATCCACCTACGAGCAGTACTTC. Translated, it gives CASRPLGTRSTYEQYF.